This T cell receptor beta chain was documented in a study of regulatory T cells in long-lasting Graves disease. CDR1 and CDR2 from the germline V gene are MDHEN and SYDVKM. The J segment lost 5 bases and the V segment lost 5 bases, leaving 3 bases of the junction unmatched. The CDR3 spans 13 residues. The time point denotes: newly diagnosed GD, antithyroid drugs for less than 3 months. The TCR library was made from RNA extracted from PBMCs. The study, taken as a whole, reports: The persistent group shared 2,741 public clonotypes, more than the approximately 890 shared by new patients.

Both iRepertoire HTBI primers and Arm-PCR of CDR3 regions were used to build the TCR beta libraries. TCRdb fed the multiplex PCR reads into MiXCR, producing one record per CDR3 protein. The sample records 300,000 to 400,000 distinct CDR3 sequences, 16% being singletons. This clonotype was recorded at least ten times. What it binds is not known. These records were also assigned to another study, of T cells in Graves' hyperthyroidism and ophthalmopathy.

The chain joins TRBV28 to TRBJ2-7; 10 positions match TRBD1. The sequence derives from a man aged 40-49 years with Graves disease. Sequencing used peripheral blood mononuclear cells (PBMCs), obtained at new diagnosis, from a patient treated with antithyroid drugs. The CDR3 DNA sequence: TGTGCCAGCAGTCTGACAGGGGGCGACGAGCAGTACTTC. Its protein is CASSLTGGDEQYF.